This T cell receptor (beta chain) was recovered during a study of blood T cell repertoires in COVID-19. V lost 1 base and J lost 4; bases outside the gene matches: 15. In germline, CDR1 is SGHTA, CDR2 FQGNSA. The CDR3 is 18 residues long. This clone was seen more than once but under ten times. The method was immunoSEQ multiplex PCR; TCRdb's version includes in-frame clones alone and lacks a portion of them. The repertoire holds about 130,000 clones, with about 75% as singletons. This chain uses TRBV7-2 with TRBJ1-2; the match to TRBD1 covers 7 bases. This sequence was found in an elderly man with acute or convalescent COVID-19. Sequencing was done on a sample of peripheral blood. The CDR3 is CASSLDGGTASGGYGYTF. CDR3 coding DNA: TGTGCCAGCAGCTTAGATGGTGGGACAGCCTCCGGGGGCTATGGCTACACCTTC.